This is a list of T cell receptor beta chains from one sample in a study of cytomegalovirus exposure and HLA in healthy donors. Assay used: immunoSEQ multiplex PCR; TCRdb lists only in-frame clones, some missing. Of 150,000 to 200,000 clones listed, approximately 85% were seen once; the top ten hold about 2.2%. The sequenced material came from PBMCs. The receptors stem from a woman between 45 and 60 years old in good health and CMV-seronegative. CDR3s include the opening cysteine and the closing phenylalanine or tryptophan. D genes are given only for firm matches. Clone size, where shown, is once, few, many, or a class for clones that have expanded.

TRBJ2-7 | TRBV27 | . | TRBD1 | CASSLRTGSSYEQYF | TGTGCCAGCAGTTTAAGGACAGGAAGCTCCTACGAGCAGTACTTC
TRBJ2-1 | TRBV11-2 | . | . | CASSRGGSLGNEQFF | TGTGCCAGCAGCCGCGGTGGGAGCTTGGGCAATGAGCAGTTCTTC
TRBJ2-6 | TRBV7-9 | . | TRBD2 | CASSLGLAGGEGANVLTF | TGTGCCAGCAGCCTGGGACTAGCGGGAGGGGAAGGGGCCAACGTCCTGACTTTC
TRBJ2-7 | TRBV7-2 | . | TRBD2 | CASSLASGAAYEQYF | TGTGCCAGCAGCTTAGCTAGCGGGGCGGCCTACGAGCAGTACTTC
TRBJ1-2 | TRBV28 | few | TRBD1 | CASSPGGTESIAGYTF | TGTGCCAGCAGCCCCGGTGGGACAGAGAGTATTGCAGGCTACACCTTC
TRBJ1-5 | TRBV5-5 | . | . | CASSLRGSNQPQHF | TGTGCCAGCAGTCTCAGGGGTAGCAATCAGCCCCAGCATTTT
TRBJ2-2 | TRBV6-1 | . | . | CASNPGVGTGELFF | TGTGCCAGCAACCCCGGGGTGGGGACCGGGGAGCTGTTTTTT
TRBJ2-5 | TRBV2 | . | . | CASSRDIRETQYF | TGTGCCAGCTCACGGGACATACGAGAGACCCAGTACTTC
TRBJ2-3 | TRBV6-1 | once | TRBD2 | CASSDLSGRAFTDTQYF | TGTGCCAGCAGTGATCTCAGCGGGAGGGCCTTCACAGATACGCAGTATTTT
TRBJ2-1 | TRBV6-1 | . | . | CASSARLADNEQFF | TGTGCCAGCAGTGCCCGTTTAGCGGACAATGAGCAGTTCTTC
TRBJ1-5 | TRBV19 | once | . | CASSMGPHQPQHF | TGTGCCAGTAGTATGGGCCCTCATCAGCCCCAGCATTTT
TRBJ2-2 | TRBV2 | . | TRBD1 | CATDRGNTGELFF | TGTGCCACCGACAGGGGGAACACCGGGGAGCTGTTTTTT
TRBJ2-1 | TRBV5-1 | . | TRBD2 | CASSWGLAGGSQLEQFF | TGCGCCAGCAGCTGGGGACTAGCGGGAGGGTCTCAGCTTGAGCAGTTCTTC
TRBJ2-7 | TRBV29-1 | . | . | CSVQGVSSVEQYF | TGCAGCGTCCAAGGGGTTAGTTCAGTCGAGCAGTACTTC
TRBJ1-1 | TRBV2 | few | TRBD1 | CASSPKRQGARITEAFF | TGTGCCAGCAGTCCTAAGAGACAGGGGGCGAGGATAACTGAAGCTTTCTTT
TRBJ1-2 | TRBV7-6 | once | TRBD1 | CASSSRQGPYRGYTF | TGTGCCAGCAGCTCGAGACAGGGCCCCTATCGGGGCTACACCTTC
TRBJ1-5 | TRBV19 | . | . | CASSTGGTINQPQHF | TGTGCCAGTAGCACTGGGGGGACGATCAATCAGCCCCAGCATTTT
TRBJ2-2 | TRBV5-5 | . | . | CASSLGWRGTGELFF | TGTGCCAGCAGCTTGGGCTGGAGGGGCACCGGGGAGCTGTTTTTT
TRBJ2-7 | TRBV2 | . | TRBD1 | CASNSDRGVNEQYF | TGTGCCAGCAATTCGGACAGGGGCGTCAACGAGCAGTACTTC
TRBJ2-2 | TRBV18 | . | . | CASSYNTGELFF | TGTGCCAGCTCATATAACACCGGGGAGCTGTTTTTT
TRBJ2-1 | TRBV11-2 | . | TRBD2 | CASRPSLAEYNEQFF | TGTGCCAGCAGGCCCTCTCTAGCGGAATACAATGAGCAGTTCTTC
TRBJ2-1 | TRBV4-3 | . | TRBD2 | CASSQVRSGGGSYNEQFF | TGCGCCAGCAGCCAAGTTCGATCGGGAGGGGGGTCCTACAATGAGCAGTTCTTC
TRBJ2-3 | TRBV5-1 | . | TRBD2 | CASSLQAGAPTDTQYF | TGCGCCAGCAGCTTACAGGCGGGAGCCCCTACAGATACGCAGTATTTT
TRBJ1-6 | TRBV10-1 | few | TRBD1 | CASSIRDSNSPLHF | TGCGCCAGCTCGATCCGGGACAGTAATTCACCCCTCCACTTT
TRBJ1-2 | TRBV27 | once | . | CASSLLSDSKLGNYGYTF | TGTGCCAGCAGCCTCCTTAGTGACAGTAAGCTTGGCAACTATGGCTACACCTTC
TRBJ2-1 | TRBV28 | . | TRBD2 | CASSLTLAGVRYNEQFF | TGTGCCAGCAGTTTAACTCTAGCGGGAGTTAGGTACAATGAGCAGTTCTTC
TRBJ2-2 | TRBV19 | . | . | CASTRTPLGTGELFF | TGTGCCAGTACCCGGACTCCTCTTGGCACCGGGGAGCTGTTTTTT
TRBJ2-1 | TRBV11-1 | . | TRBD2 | CASSLERLAGYNEQFF | TGTGCCAGCAGCTTAGAGCGGCTAGCGGGCTACAATGAGCAGTTCTTC
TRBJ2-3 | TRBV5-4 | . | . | CASSRDLGPDTQYF | TGTGCCAGCAGCCGGGACTTAGGGCCAGATACGCAGTATTTT
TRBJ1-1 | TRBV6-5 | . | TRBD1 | CASSFLNTGGPEAFF | TGTGCCAGCAGTTTTCTTAACACAGGGGGGCCTGAAGCTTTCTTT
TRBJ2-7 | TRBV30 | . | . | CAWGTGTEQYF | TGTGCCTGGGGAACCGGGACAGAGCAGTACTTC
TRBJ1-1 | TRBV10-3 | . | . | CAISDRAGTEAFF | TGTGCCATCAGTGACAGGGCGGGGACTGAAGCTTTCTTT
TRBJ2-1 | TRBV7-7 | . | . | CASSTVPLQPNEQFF | TGTGCCAGCAGCACAGTACCCCTACAGCCGAATGAGCAGTTCTTC
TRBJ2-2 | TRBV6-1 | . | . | CASGLRVQTGELFF | TGTGCCAGCGGATTGAGGGTTCAAACCGGGGAGCTGTTTTTT
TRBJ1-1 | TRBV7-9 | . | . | CASSLYFQDSMNTEAFF | TGTGCCAGCAGCTTATATTTCCAGGACAGCATGAACACTGAAGCTTTCTTT
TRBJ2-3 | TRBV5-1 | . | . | CASSLEGDWGDTQYF | TGCGCCAGCAGCTTGGAGGGAGATTGGGGTGATACGCAGTATTTT
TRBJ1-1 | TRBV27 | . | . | CASSLLAVNTEAFF | TGTGCCAGCAGTTTATTGGCAGTAAACACTGAAGCTTTCTTT
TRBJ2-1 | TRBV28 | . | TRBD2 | CASSLPPSGRDGSYNEQFF | TGTGCCAGCAGTTTACCTCCTAGCGGGAGAGATGGCTCCTACAATGAGCAGTTCTTC
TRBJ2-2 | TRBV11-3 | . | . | CASSLEGGGGKTGELFF | TGTGCCAGCAGCTTAGAGGGGGGTGGTGGAAAAACCGGGGAGCTGTTTTTT
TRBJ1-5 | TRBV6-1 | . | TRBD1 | CASRLTGAGQPQHF | TGTGCCAGCAGGCTAACAGGGGCCGGACAGCCCCAGCATTTT
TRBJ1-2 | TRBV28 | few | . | CASSISSRGTYGYTF | TGTGCCAGCAGCATCTCCTCTCGGGGTACCTATGGCTACACCTTC
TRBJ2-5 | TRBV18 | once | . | CASSPTQVEGETQYF | TGTGCCAGCTCACCAACTCAGGTGGAGGGAGAGACCCAGTACTTC
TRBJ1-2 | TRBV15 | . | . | CATSRRPSGRANYGYTF | TGTGCCACCAGCAGACGCCCTAGCGGGAGGGCTAACTATGGCTACACCTTC
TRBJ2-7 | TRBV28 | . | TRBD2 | CASSSPGLAIYEQYF | TGTGCCAGCAGTTCCCCCGGACTAGCGATCTACGAGCAGTACTTC
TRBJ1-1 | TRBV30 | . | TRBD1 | CAWIGQGVMNTEAFF | TGTGCCTGGATAGGACAGGGGGTAATGAACACTGAAGCTTTCTTT
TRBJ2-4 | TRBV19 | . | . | CASSSTRGNIQYF | TGTGCCAGTAGCTCGACTAGGGGAAACATTCAGTACTTC
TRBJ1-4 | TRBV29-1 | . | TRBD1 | CSVARTGGNEKLFF | TGCAGCGTCGCCCGGACAGGGGGGAATGAAAAACTGTTTTTT
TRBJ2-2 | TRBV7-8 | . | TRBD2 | CASSLEAGGPGNTGELFF | TGTGCCAGCAGCTTAGAAGCGGGAGGGCCTGGAAACACCGGGGAGCTGTTTTTT
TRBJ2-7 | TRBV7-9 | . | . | CASSLDGETYEQYF | TGTGCCAGCAGCTTAGATGGTGAGACCTACGAGCAGTACTTC
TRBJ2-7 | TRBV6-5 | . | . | CASSYEAGPYEQYF | TGTGCCAGCAGTTACGAAGCGGGTCCCTACGAGCAGTACTTC
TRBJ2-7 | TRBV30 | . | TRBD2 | CAWSLGLAYEQYF | TGTGCCTGGAGCTTGGGACTAGCTTACGAGCAGTACTTC
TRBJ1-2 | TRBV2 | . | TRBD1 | CASSEETGEVGGYTF | TGTGCCAGCAGTGAAGAGACAGGGGAAGTGGGTGGCTACACCTTC
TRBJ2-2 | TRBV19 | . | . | CASKGLALTGELFF | TGTGCCAGTAAGGGTCTAGCCTTGACCGGGGAGCTGTTTTTT
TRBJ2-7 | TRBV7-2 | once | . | CASSLGLPPYEQYF | TGTGCCAGCAGCTTAGGTCTACCCCCCTACGAGCAGTACTTC
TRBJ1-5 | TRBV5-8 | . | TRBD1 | CASSPGQGGWPQHF | TGTGCCAGCAGCCCCGGACAGGGAGGATGGCCCCAGCATTTT
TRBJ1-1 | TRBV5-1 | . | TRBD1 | CASSLEPPGGNTEAFF | TGCGCCAGCAGCTTGGAGCCGCCAGGGGGTAACACTGAAGCTTTCTTT
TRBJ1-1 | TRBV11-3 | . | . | CASSLEGDTEAFF | TGTGCCAGCAGCTTAGAGGGAGACACTGAAGCTTTCTTT